This is a list of T cell receptor beta chains from one sample in a study of OX40 agonist ivuxolimab in advanced cancers. Sequencing was performed with immunoSEQ multiplex PCR; in TCRdb, only in-frame clones are kept and a portion is missing. The table includes tens of thousands of clones, 86% detected once. The input for sequencing was CD4+ or CD8+ T cells sorted from blood, taken in a trial of the OX40 agonist ivuxolimab. All receptors derive from an adult with an advanced solid tumor such as melanoma, head and neck, liver or kidney cancer. The CDR3 runs from the conserved cysteine through the conserved F or W. The D gene is left open where the match is weak. Rows may omit the clone size; those that give it use once, few, many or a size class.

J gene: TRBJ2-1; CDR3 length: 13; V gene: TRBV5-1; clone size: once; D gene: NA; CDR3 protein: CASSLAVDNEQFF; CDR3 DNA: TGCGCCAGCAGCTTGGCTGTGGACAATGAGCAGTTCTTC
J gene: TRBJ2-7; CDR3 length: 13; V gene: TRBV14; clone size: NA; D gene: NA; CDR3 protein: CASSQELAYEQYF; CDR3 DNA: TGTGCCAGCAGCCAAGAACTAGCCTACGAGCAGTACTTC
J gene: TRBJ1-1; CDR3 length: 16; V gene: TRBV30; clone size: NA; D gene: TRBD1; CDR3 protein: CAWSLRTGFGGTEAFF; CDR3 DNA: TGTGCCTGGAGTCTCCGGACAGGGTTTGGAGGGACTGAAGCTTTCTTT
J gene: TRBJ1-2; CDR3 length: 15; V gene: TRBV6-5; clone size: NA; D gene: NA; CDR3 protein: CASSHRTVANYGYTF; CDR3 DNA: TGTGCCAGCAGCCACCGGACGGTTGCTAACTATGGCTACACCTTC
J gene: TRBJ1-3; CDR3 length: 15; V gene: TRBV4-1; clone size: NA; D gene: NA; CDR3 protein: CASSRAAESGNTIYF; CDR3 DNA: TGCGCCAGCAGCCGGGCAGCTGAATCTGGAAACACCATATATTTT
J gene: TRBJ2-3; CDR3 length: 12; V gene: TRBV6-5; clone size: NA; D gene: TRBD2; CDR3 protein: CASSTGGDTQYF; CDR3 DNA: TGTGCCAGCAGTACGGGGGGAGATACGCAGTATTTT
J gene: TRBJ2-3; CDR3 length: 16; V gene: TRBV5-1; clone size: NA; D gene: NA; CDR3 protein: CASSSAPGLVTDTQYF; CDR3 DNA: TGCGCCAGCAGTTCGGCCCCGGGACTGGTGACAGATACGCAGTATTTT
J gene: TRBJ1-5; CDR3 length: 15; V gene: TRBV2; clone size: once; D gene: TRBD1; CDR3 protein: CASSRSRGLGQPQHF; CDR3 DNA: TGTGCCAGCAGTAGAAGCAGGGGGCTCGGTCAGCCCCAGCATTTT
J gene: TRBJ2-6; CDR3 length: 17; V gene: TRBV28; clone size: NA; D gene: TRBD1; CDR3 protein: CASSPGQGSPGANVLTF; CDR3 DNA: TGTGCCAGCAGTCCTGGACAGGGCTCCCCGGGGGCCAACGTCCTGACTTTC
J gene: TRBJ2-2; CDR3 length: 15; V gene: TRBV30; clone size: NA; D gene: NA; CDR3 protein: CAWRGGPLNTGELFF; CDR3 DNA: TGTGCCTGGAGGGGGGGACCCCTAAACACCGGGGAGCTGTTTTTT
J gene: TRBJ1-5; CDR3 length: 13; V gene: TRBV15; clone size: once; D gene: NA; CDR3 protein: CATSSRWGQPQHF; CDR3 DNA: TGTGCCACCAGCAGCCGCTGGGGTCAGCCCCAGCATTTT
J gene: TRBJ2-1; CDR3 length: 13; V gene: TRBV2; clone size: once; D gene: NA; CDR3 protein: CASSVTRRNEQFF; CDR3 DNA: TGTGCCAGCAGTGTGACAAGAAGGAATGAGCAGTTCTTC
J gene: TRBJ2-5; CDR3 length: 16; V gene: TRBV9; clone size: NA; D gene: NA; CDR3 protein: CASSAWDGRAQETQYF; CDR3 DNA: TGTGCCAGCAGCGCCTGGGATGGCAGGGCACAAGAGACCCAGTACTTC
J gene: TRBJ1-6; CDR3 length: 14; V gene: TRBV5-1; clone size: NA; D gene: NA; CDR3 protein: CASSLSLSLSPLHF; CDR3 DNA: TGCGCCAGCAGCTTGAGTTTGAGTCTCTCACCCCTCCACTTT
J gene: TRBJ1-1; CDR3 length: 15; V gene: TRBV18; clone size: NA; D gene: TRBD1; CDR3 protein: CASSPTTGVNTEAFF; CDR3 DNA: TGTGCCAGCTCACCAACCACAGGGGTGAACACTGAAGCTTTCTTT
J gene: TRBJ2-2; CDR3 length: 18; V gene: TRBV9; clone size: once; D gene: TRBD1; CDR3 protein: CASSALSHGTGATGELFF; CDR3 DNA: TGTGCCAGCAGCGCCCTCTCCCACGGGACAGGAGCCACCGGGGAGCTGTTTTTT
J gene: TRBJ2-1; CDR3 length: 15; V gene: TRBV15; clone size: NA; D gene: TRBD2; CDR3 protein: CATSRSGTSYNEQFF; CDR3 DNA: TGTGCCACCAGCAGGTCCGGGACTAGTTACAATGAGCAGTTCTTC
J gene: TRBJ1-2; CDR3 length: 15; V gene: TRBV30; clone size: NA; D gene: NA; CDR3 protein: CAWSVLEGRLGGYTF; CDR3 DNA: TGTGCCTGGAGTGTACTGGAGGGACGCCTGGGAGGCTACACCTTC
J gene: TRBJ2-1; CDR3 length: 12; V gene: TRBV7-9; clone size: few; D gene: TRBD2; CDR3 protein: CASSPGGDIKFF; CDR3 DNA: TGTGCCAGCAGCCCGGGGGGGGACATCAAGTTCTTC
J gene: TRBJ1-2; CDR3 length: 16; V gene: TRBV5-4; clone size: NA; D gene: NA; CDR3 protein: CASSLVVSRESYGYTF; CDR3 DNA: TGTGCCAGCAGCTTGGTTGTGAGTAGGGAAAGCTATGGCTACACCTTC
J gene: TRBJ2-2; CDR3 length: 15; V gene: TRBV2; clone size: NA; D gene: TRBD1; CDR3 protein: CASSLTGGNTGELFF; CDR3 DNA: TGTGCCAGCAGTCTCACAGGGGGCAACACCGGGGAGCTGTTTTTT
J gene: TRBJ1-1; CDR3 length: 16; V gene: TRBV5-1; clone size: NA; D gene: TRBD1; CDR3 protein: CASSSQTRQGYTEAFF; CDR3 DNA: TGCGCCAGCAGCTCCCAAACTAGACAGGGATACACTGAAGCTTTCTTT
J gene: TRBJ2-3; CDR3 length: 16; V gene: TRBV18; clone size: NA; D gene: TRBD2; CDR3 protein: CASSKERGSHTDTQYF; CDR3 DNA: TGTGCCAGCTCGAAGGAGCGGGGGTCTCACACAGATACGCAGTATTTT
J gene: TRBJ1-2; CDR3 length: 14; V gene: TRBV5-4; clone size: few; D gene: NA; CDR3 protein: CASSSDGRFYGYTF; CDR3 DNA: TGTGCCAGCAGCTCTGATGGACGGTTCTATGGCTACACCTTC
J gene: TRBJ1-1; CDR3 length: 14; V gene: TRBV6-4; clone size: NA; D gene: TRBD1; CDR3 protein: CASRVDRGATEAFF; CDR3 DNA: TGTGCCAGCAGAGTTGACAGGGGGGCCACTGAAGCTTTCTTT
J gene: TRBJ1-6; CDR3 length: 15; V gene: TRBV5-1; clone size: NA; D gene: TRBD1; CDR3 protein: CASSEMTGRVAPLHF; CDR3 DNA: TGCGCCAGCAGCGAAATGACAGGGAGGGTTGCACCCCTCCACTTT
J gene: TRBJ2-7; CDR3 length: 15; V gene: TRBV7-9; clone size: NA; D gene: TRBD1; CDR3 protein: CASSFPAGTAYEQYF; CDR3 DNA: TGTGCCAGCAGCTTTCCCGCTGGGACAGCGTACGAGCAGTACTTC
J gene: TRBJ1-1; CDR3 length: 17; V gene: TRBV21-1; clone size: NA; D gene: NA; CDR3 protein: CASSKELSRASATEAFF; CDR3 DNA: TGTGCCAGCAGCAAAGAACTCTCGAGAGCCTCGGCCACTGAAGCTTTCTTT
J gene: TRBJ2-1; CDR3 length: 16; V gene: TRBV10-1; clone size: NA; D gene: TRBD2; CDR3 protein: CASSDLGLAGSNEQFF; CDR3 DNA: TGCGCCAGCAGTGATTTGGGACTAGCGGGGTCGAATGAGCAGTTCTTC
J gene: TRBJ2-2; CDR3 length: 17; V gene: TRBV5-8; clone size: NA; D gene: TRBD1; CDR3 protein: CASSSPWGTGTTGELFF; CDR3 DNA: TGTGCCAGCAGCTCGCCTTGGGGGACAGGGACCACCGGGGAGCTGTTTTTT
J gene: TRBJ2-1; CDR3 length: 15; V gene: TRBV5-1; clone size: NA; D gene: NA; CDR3 protein: CASALSWRSYNEQFF; CDR3 DNA: TGCGCCAGCGCCCTTTCATGGCGGTCCTACAATGAGCAGTTCTTC
J gene: TRBJ2-1; CDR3 length: 16; V gene: TRBV5-1; clone size: NA; D gene: TRBD2; CDR3 protein: CASSLGIAGGLTEQFF; CDR3 DNA: TGCGCCAGCAGCTTGGGAATAGCGGGGGGGCTTACTGAGCAGTTCTTC